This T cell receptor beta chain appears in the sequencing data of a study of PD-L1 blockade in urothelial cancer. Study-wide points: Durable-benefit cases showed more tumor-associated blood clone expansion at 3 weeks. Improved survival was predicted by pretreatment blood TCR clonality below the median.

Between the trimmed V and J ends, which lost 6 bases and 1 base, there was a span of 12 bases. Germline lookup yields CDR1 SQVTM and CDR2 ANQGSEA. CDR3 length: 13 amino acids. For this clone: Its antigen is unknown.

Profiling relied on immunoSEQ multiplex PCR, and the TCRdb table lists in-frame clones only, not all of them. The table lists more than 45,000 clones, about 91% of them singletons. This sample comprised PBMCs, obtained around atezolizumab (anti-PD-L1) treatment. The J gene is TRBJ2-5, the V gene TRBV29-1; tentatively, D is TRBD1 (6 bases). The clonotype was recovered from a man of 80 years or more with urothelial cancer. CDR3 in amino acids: CSVLGQSQETQYF. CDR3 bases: TGCAGCGTCCTCGGACAGAGCCAAGAGACCCAGTACTTC.